Following are 8 T cell receptor beta chains from one sample sequenced in a study of CD8+ T cells in alopecia areata. Described treatment: oral pan-JAK inhibitor, 5-10 mg twice daily. Sequencing used cDNA as its template, made by extracting RNA and reverse transcribing it. The repertoire was sequenced with immunoSEQ multiplex PCR; TCRdb's copy has only in-frame clones and lacks some. Found here are around 190,000 clones, more than 55% of them singletons; the top ten hold 1.3%. Material: CD4+ T cells sorted from blood, obtained around week 50, from a patient treated with tofacitinib. The receptors here all came from a human donor with alopecia areata.

The CDR3 reads CASSLPTGNTEAFF. In DNA form, the CDR3 reads TGCGCCAGCAGCTTGCCGACAGGGAACACTGAAGCTTTCTTT. This sequence joins TRBV5-1 and TRBJ1-1, with TRBD1 as a possible D gene (6 bases). The CDR3 runs 14 residues. The ends were cut back, 1 base at V and 1 base at J, with 8 bases in the middle. The germline CDR1 and CDR2 sequences are SGHRS and YFSETQ.

The J gene is TRBJ1-4, the V gene TRBV30, with 8 bases that match TRBD1. Trimming at V came to 2 bases and at J to 9 bases, leaving 5 bases not matched to a gene. CDR1 GTSNPN and CDR2 SVGIG come from the germline V gene (reference sequence). The CDR3 spans 13 residues. CDR3: CAWSLRTGQKLFF. The CDR3 DNA follows: TGTGCCTGGAGTCTTCGGACAGGGCAAAAACTGTTTTTT.

With respect to this clone: Other DNA sequences in this specimen translate into the identical CDR3. The chain uses TRBV30 and TRBJ2-6; D remains ambiguous. From germline, CDR1 is GTSNPN and CDR2 SVGIG (reference sequence). The CDR3 length is 14 residues. V lost 2 bases, J lost 0 bases, and 5 bases lay in between. CDR3 nucleotide sequence: TGTGCCTGGAGTTTGTACTCTGGGGCCAACGTCCTGACTTTC. This codes for CAWSLYSGANVLTF.

This clone was recorded a few times. CDR3 sequence (DNA): TGCAGCGTTCACCAGGGGTCGACTTCGAACACCGGGGAGCTGTTTTTT. This encodes CSVHQGSTSNTGELFF. V gene TRBV29-1 combines with J gene TRBJ2-2; D is possibly TRBD1 (6 bases). Germline lookup yields CDR1 SQVTM and CDR2 ANQGSEA. CDR3 length equals 16 residues. Trimming removed 5 bases at V and 0 bases at J, with 16 bases between.

The chain couples TRBV29-1 to TRBJ1-2, with unresolved D. Trimming shortened V by 4 bases and J by 8 bases, and 14 bases separated the two germline ends. CDR3 size: 12 residues. From germline, CDR1 is SQVTM and CDR2 ANQGSEA. The CDR3 bases are TGCAGCGTTGGCACCCAACCATTAGGCTACACCTTC. The encoded protein is CSVGTQPLGYTF.

This sequence joins TRBV21-1 and TRBJ2-5; whether TRBD2, the table's D call, matches the DNA was not checked. TRBV21-1 is labeled a pseudogene. This CDR3 spans 13 amino acids. DNA of the CDR3: TGTGCCAGCACCACTGGGGGGGAAGAGACCCAGTACTTC. It codes for CASTTGGEETQYF.

This clone appeared a single time. J is TRBJ1-6 and V is TRBV30; 10 bases align to TRBD1. The germline V gene encodes CDR1 GTSNPN and CDR2 SVGIG (reference sequence). Germline trimming cut 5 bases from V and 7 bases from J; bases unmatched to any gene: 11. The CDR3 is made up of 16 amino acids. This CDR3 is CAWSPSLDRGNSPLHF. The CDR3 nucleotides read TGTGCCTGGTCGCCTAGCCTGGACAGGGGGAATTCACCCCTCCACTTT.

The gene calls are TRBV30 and TRBJ1-2, with D unresolved. V lost 3 bases to trimming and J lost 2 bases, with 10 bases between them. The CDR3 has 13 amino acids. Germline V gene lookup returns CDR1 GTSNPN and CDR2 SVGIG (reference sequence). CDR3 residues: CAWSSGNNYGYTF. For the CDR3, the DNA is TGTGCCTGGAGCTCTGGGAACAACTATGGCTACACCTTC.